Listed below are T cell receptor beta chains from one sample, sequenced in a study of shared clonotypes between healthy human individuals. TCRdb's table, derived via immunoSEQ multiplex PCR, lists solely in-frame clones and lacks some. The table lists over 950,000 clones, 60% to 80% of them singletons. The sequenced material came from memory CD4+ T cells from PBMCs. Receptor source: a man between 18 and 35 years old in good health. Some clones in this sample may be carry-over from other donors' samples. Both conserved end residues are part of each CDR3. D genes are given only for firm matches. Clone size is not always given. Where it is, it says once, few, many or a class for expanded clones.

d_gene: -
v_gene: TRBV28
abundance: few
j_gene: TRBJ1-2
CDR3nt: TGTGCCAGCAGCCCACGGGGGTGGGATGGCTACACCTTC
CDR3aa: CASSPRGWDGYTF

d_gene: -
v_gene: TRBV6-5
abundance: -
j_gene: TRBJ1-4
CDR3nt: TGTGCCAGCAGTTACTCGGCAGAACCAGGGGAAAAACTGTTTTTT
CDR3aa: CASSYSAEPGEKLFF

d_gene: TRBD1
v_gene: TRBV10-1
abundance: -
j_gene: TRBJ1-3
CDR3nt: TGCGCCAGCGGTGCTACAGGGGGCGTAGATGGAAACACCATATATTTT
CDR3aa: CASGATGGVDGNTIYF

d_gene: -
v_gene: TRBV19
abundance: -
j_gene: TRBJ1-5
CDR3nt: TGTGCCAGTAGGCCCTGGGGGGCTAATAGCAATCAGCCCCAGCATTTT
CDR3aa: CASRPWGANSNQPQHF

d_gene: TRBD2
v_gene: TRBV10-1
abundance: -
j_gene: TRBJ2-1
CDR3nt: TGCGCCAGCAGGGGACTAGCGGGAGCTTACAATGAGCAGTTCTTC
CDR3aa: CASRGLAGAYNEQFF

d_gene: -
v_gene: TRBV2
abundance: -
j_gene: TRBJ1-5
CDR3nt: TGTGCCAGCAGTGGGGGCTGGAACAGTCTAAATCAGCCCCAGCATTTT
CDR3aa: CASSGGWNSLNQPQHF

d_gene: TRBD2
v_gene: TRBV7-9
abundance: few
j_gene: TRBJ2-7
CDR3nt: TGTGCCAGCAGCCCCTCAAGCGGGATGGACTACGAGCAGTACTTC
CDR3aa: CASSPSSGMDYEQYF

d_gene: TRBD1
v_gene: TRBV25-1
abundance: -
j_gene: TRBJ2-7
CDR3nt: TGTGCCAGCAGTGAGCCGGGACAGGGGATCTACGAGCAGTACTTC
CDR3aa: CASSEPGQGIYEQYF

d_gene: -
v_gene: TRBV30
abundance: -
j_gene: TRBJ1-2
CDR3nt: TGTGCCTGGAGTGTGAGCCTTGGCTATGGCTACACCTTC
CDR3aa: CAWSVSLGYGYTF

d_gene: -
v_gene: TRBV18
abundance: -
j_gene: TRBJ1-2
CDR3nt: TGTGCCAGCTCACCAATCAAGGGACTCGTGCTTGGCTACACCTTC
CDR3aa: CASSPIKGLVLGYTF

d_gene: -
v_gene: TRBV5-1
abundance: -
j_gene: TRBJ2-7
CDR3nt: TGCGCCAGCAGCCCCCGGGGCGGCCCTTCCTCCTACGAGCAGTACTTC
CDR3aa: CASSPRGGPSSYEQYF

d_gene: -
v_gene: TRBV4-1
abundance: -
j_gene: TRBJ1-4
CDR3nt: TGCGCCAGCAGCCAGGCGGTTTCGGAAAAACTGTTTTTT
CDR3aa: CASSQAVSEKLFF

d_gene: TRBD1
v_gene: TRBV28
abundance: -
j_gene: TRBJ1-1
CDR3nt: TGTGCCAGCACGGACAGGGGGCTGGGGAACACTGAAGCTTTCTTT
CDR3aa: CASTDRGLGNTEAFF

d_gene: -
v_gene: TRBV2
abundance: many
j_gene: TRBJ1-2
CDR3nt: TGTGCCAGCAGTTATGCCCTCCCCTACACCTTC
CDR3aa: CASSYALPYTF

d_gene: TRBD2
v_gene: TRBV10-3
abundance: -
j_gene: TRBJ2-2
CDR3nt: TGTGCCATCGGGACTAGCGCAGGATACACCGGGGAGCTGTTTTTT
CDR3aa: CAIGTSAGYTGELFF

d_gene: -
v_gene: TRBV28
abundance: -
j_gene: TRBJ1-1
CDR3nt: TGTGCCAGCAGTTCCACAGGACGTGGTAGTGAAGCTTTCTTT
CDR3aa: CASSSTGRGSEAFF

d_gene: TRBD2
v_gene: TRBV29-1
abundance: -
j_gene: TRBJ2-5
CDR3nt: TGCAGCGTTGTGGCTAGCGGGCAAGAGACCCAGTACTTC
CDR3aa: CSVVASGQETQYF

d_gene: TRBD2
v_gene: TRBV7-3
abundance: -
j_gene: TRBJ2-2
CDR3nt: TGTGCCAGCGGACTAGCGGGACCCTCGAACACCGGGGAGCTGTTTTTT
CDR3aa: CASGLAGPSNTGELFF

d_gene: TRBD1
v_gene: TRBV7-7
abundance: -
j_gene: TRBJ1-1
CDR3nt: TGTGCCAGCAGCTACGGGGACAGGCATCCCACTGAAGCTTTCTTT
CDR3aa: CASSYGDRHPTEAFF

d_gene: TRBD2
v_gene: TRBV5-4
abundance: once
j_gene: TRBJ2-5
CDR3nt: TGTGCCAGCAGCCCCCCAGGGAGTAATAGCGGGGTAGAGACCCAGTACTTC
CDR3aa: CASSPPGSNSGVETQYF

d_gene: -
v_gene: TRBV28
abundance: -
j_gene: TRBJ1-2
CDR3nt: TGTGCCAGCAGTAGGGTCTCCAAGCCTCTGGGCTACACCTTC
CDR3aa: CASSRVSKPLGYTF

d_gene: -
v_gene: TRBV2
abundance: -
j_gene: TRBJ2-2
CDR3nt: TGTGCCAGCATATTACAAGGGACTGACACCGGGGAGCTGTTTTTT
CDR3aa: CASILQGTDTGELFF

d_gene: -
v_gene: TRBV28
abundance: few
j_gene: TRBJ1-5
CDR3nt: TGTGCCAGCACCGACTCCAGTCAGCCCCAGCATTTT
CDR3aa: CASTDSSQPQHF

d_gene: -
v_gene: TRBV23-1
abundance: many
j_gene: TRBJ2-5
CDR3nt: TGCGCCAGCAGTCGACGACAGGAGCAACAAGAGACCCAGTACTTC
CDR3aa: CASSRRQEQQETQYF

d_gene: TRBD1
v_gene: TRBV2
abundance: -
j_gene: TRBJ2-5
CDR3nt: TGTGCCAGCAGCAGAGACAGGGGGGTCCAAGAGACCCAGTACTTC
CDR3aa: CASSRDRGVQETQYF

d_gene: -
v_gene: TRBV19
abundance: few
j_gene: TRBJ2-1
CDR3nt: TGTGCCAGTAGTACGGACGTCGGTCGACACAATGAGCAGTTCTTC
CDR3aa: CASSTDVGRHNEQFF

d_gene: TRBD1
v_gene: TRBV19
abundance: -
j_gene: TRBJ1-4
CDR3nt: TGTGCCAGTAGGCCGGGACAGTCTAATGAAAAACTGTTTTTT
CDR3aa: CASRPGQSNEKLFF

d_gene: -
v_gene: TRBV14
abundance: -
j_gene: TRBJ1-1
CDR3nt: TGTGCCAGCAGCCAAGTGGGGGGGATGAGCACTGAAGCTTTCTTT
CDR3aa: CASSQVGGMSTEAFF

d_gene: TRBD2
v_gene: TRBV5-4
abundance: -
j_gene: TRBJ2-2
CDR3nt: TGTGCCAGCAGCTTGGGAGTAGCGGGAGGGCCCCGGGAGCTGTTTTTT
CDR3aa: CASSLGVAGGPRELFF

d_gene: TRBD2
v_gene: TRBV6-5
abundance: -
j_gene: TRBJ2-7
CDR3nt: TGTGCCAGCAGTTACAATAGCGGGAGTGCGCAGTACTTC
CDR3aa: CASSYNSGSAQYF

d_gene: TRBD1
v_gene: TRBV4-1
abundance: -
j_gene: TRBJ1-5
CDR3nt: TGCGCCAGCAGCCAAGGGGGACAGGGGCATAGCAATCAGCCCCAGCATTTT
CDR3aa: CASSQGGQGHSNQPQHF

d_gene: TRBD2
v_gene: TRBV7-9
abundance: -
j_gene: TRBJ2-2
CDR3nt: TGTGCCAGCAGCTTATCGGGGGGGCTCACCGGGGAGCTGTTTTTT
CDR3aa: CASSLSGGLTGELFF

d_gene: -
v_gene: TRBV7-2
abundance: few
j_gene: TRBJ2-7
CDR3nt: TGTGCCAGCAGCTTCTCGTCGTTGGGCTCCTACGAGCAGTACTTC
CDR3aa: CASSFSSLGSYEQYF

d_gene: TRBD1
v_gene: TRBV27
abundance: -
j_gene: TRBJ1-4
CDR3nt: TGTGCCAGCAGGGGGACAGGGCGTGAAAAACTGTTTTTT
CDR3aa: CASRGTGREKLFF

d_gene: -
v_gene: TRBV7-2
abundance: -
j_gene: TRBJ2-3
CDR3nt: TGTGCCAGCAGCTGGTCTCAGGGGGATACGCAGTATTTT
CDR3aa: CASSWSQGDTQYF

d_gene: -
v_gene: TRBV28
abundance: few
j_gene: TRBJ1-5
CDR3nt: TGTGCCAGCACGGGACTCCTCGCCAGGGCCCAGCATTTT
CDR3aa: CASTGLLARAQHF

d_gene: -
v_gene: TRBV2
abundance: -
j_gene: TRBJ2-6
CDR3nt: TGTGCCAGCAGTCTTGGACAGAGCACGGGGGCCAACGTCCTGACTTTC
CDR3aa: CASSLGQSTGANVLTF

d_gene: -
v_gene: TRBV4-3
abundance: -
j_gene: TRBJ1-2
CDR3nt: TGCGCCAGCAGCCAAGATGGCGGGGGGCTCCACTTC
CDR3aa: CASSQDGGGLHF

d_gene: -
v_gene: TRBV6-5
abundance: once
j_gene: TRBJ2-7
CDR3nt: TGTGCCAGCAGTTACTCGCGACCGCCGCCCTACGAGCAGTACTTC
CDR3aa: CASSYSRPPPYEQYF

d_gene: TRBD1
v_gene: TRBV27
abundance: -
j_gene: TRBJ2-7
CDR3nt: TGTGCCAGCAGTTCCGGATTTGTGGGGACAGGGGCCTACGAGCAGTACTTC
CDR3aa: CASSSGFVGTGAYEQYF

d_gene: TRBD2
v_gene: TRBV7-2
abundance: -
j_gene: TRBJ2-3
CDR3nt: TGTGCCAGCAGCTTAGTGACTAGCGGGAGGCGTACGCAGTATTTT
CDR3aa: CASSLVTSGRRTQYF

d_gene: -
v_gene: TRBV29-1
abundance: -
j_gene: TRBJ2-1
CDR3nt: TGCAGCGTTGTATCAGTCCACGACAATGAGCAGTTCTTC
CDR3aa: CSVVSVHDNEQFF

d_gene: TRBD1
v_gene: TRBV2
abundance: -
j_gene: TRBJ1-2
CDR3nt: TGTGCCAGCAGGAGCCCAGGACAGGGCGGCTATGGCTACACCTTC
CDR3aa: CASRSPGQGGYGYTF

d_gene: TRBD1
v_gene: TRBV6-4
abundance: -
j_gene: TRBJ2-1
CDR3nt: TGTGCCAGCAGTGAACCTCGCCCTAAGACAGGGTATGAGCAGTTCTTC
CDR3aa: CASSEPRPKTGYEQFF

d_gene: -
v_gene: TRBV11-2
abundance: -
j_gene: TRBJ2-7
CDR3nt: TGTGCCAGCAGCTTAGGCAGGGTGTACGACGAGCAGTACTTC
CDR3aa: CASSLGRVYDEQYF

d_gene: -
v_gene: TRBV2
abundance: few
j_gene: TRBJ2-1
CDR3nt: TGTGCCAGTCCCCCGCGCCATGAGCAGTTCTTC
CDR3aa: CASPPRHEQFF

d_gene: -
v_gene: TRBV29-1
abundance: -
j_gene: TRBJ2-3
CDR3nt: TGCAGCGTTCGGGCGGGGACGGGCCCAGATACGCAGTATTTT
CDR3aa: CSVRAGTGPDTQYF

d_gene: -
v_gene: TRBV5-1
abundance: -
j_gene: TRBJ2-7
CDR3nt: TGCGCCAGCAGCTTGCAGGCCGGGATCACCTACGAGCAGTACTTC
CDR3aa: CASSLQAGITYEQYF

d_gene: TRBD2
v_gene: TRBV15
abundance: -
j_gene: TRBJ2-1
CDR3nt: TGTGCCACCTCGCGGGCTAGCGGTGACAGCTCCTACAATGAGCAGTTCTTC
CDR3aa: CATSRASGDSSYNEQFF

d_gene: TRBD1
v_gene: TRBV19
abundance: -
j_gene: TRBJ1-4
CDR3nt: TGTGCCAGTAGTATAGGGGACAGGAAGAACGAAAAACTGTTTTTT
CDR3aa: CASSIGDRKNEKLFF

d_gene: TRBD1
v_gene: TRBV2
abundance: -
j_gene: TRBJ2-1
CDR3nt: TGTGCCAGCAGTGACCTACGGACAGGGCCCGGGGAGTTCTTC
CDR3aa: CASSDLRTGPGEFF

d_gene: -
v_gene: TRBV2
abundance: -
j_gene: TRBJ1-1
CDR3nt: TGTGCCAGCAGCAGGGGTCAGGGTAACACTGAAGCTTTCTTT
CDR3aa: CASSRGQGNTEAFF

d_gene: -
v_gene: TRBV7-2
abundance: -
j_gene: TRBJ2-7
CDR3nt: TGTGCCAGCAGCCCAACTCGGACAGCGTCCTACGAGCAGTACTTC
CDR3aa: CASSPTRTASYEQYF

d_gene: TRBD2
v_gene: TRBV4-3
abundance: -
j_gene: TRBJ2-7
CDR3nt: TGCGCCAGCAGGCGAAGACTAGCGGGAGGCTACGAGCAGTACTTC
CDR3aa: CASRRRLAGGYEQYF